The rows below give T cell receptor beta chains drawn from one sample of a study of cytomegalovirus exposure and HLA in healthy donors. The method was immunoSEQ multiplex PCR; TCRdb's version includes in-frame clones alone and lacks a portion of them. The table lists about 160,000 clones, 70% to 90% of them singletons. The sample taken for sequencing was PBMCs. These receptors were taken from a male donor in good health and CMV-seronegative. CDR3s include the opening cysteine and the closing phenylalanine or tryptophan. A D gene is named only where the DNA matches it firmly. Rows give clone size only sometimes, using once, few, many, or a class for an expanded clone.

NA	TRBV30	once	TRBJ2-5	CAWTVQGSETQYF	TGTGCCTGGACCGTGCAGGGTTCCGAGACCCAGTACTTC
NA	TRBV19	NA	TRBJ2-5	CACSRDTQETQYF	TGTGCCTGCTCCCGGGACACCCAAGAGACCCAGTACTTC
NA	TRBV4-2	NA	TRBJ2-2	CASLPPGGAGELFF	TGTGCCAGTCTCCCCCCGGGCGGGGCCGGGGAGCTGTTTTTT
TRBD2	TRBV5-5	NA	TRBJ2-7	CASSSIAGVTSYEQYF	TGTGCCAGCAGCTCCATAGCGGGAGTAACGAGTTACGAGCAGTACTTC
TRBD1	TRBV30	NA	TRBJ2-7	CAWRAWDSILQSSYEQYF	TGTGCCTGGAGAGCGTGGGACAGCATCCTTCAAAGCTCCTACGAGCAGTACTTC
TRBD1	TRBV5-6	NA	TRBJ1-1	CASSLAGGDTEAFF	TGTGCCAGCAGCTTGGCAGGGGGAGACACTGAAGCTTTCTTT
TRBD2	TRBV13	NA	TRBJ2-1	CASSHLTSGTSVINEQFF	TGTGCCAGCAGCCATCTAACTTCCGGGACTAGCGTTATCAATGAGCAGTTCTTC
TRBD1	TRBV27	few	TRBJ1-4	CASSSIRDRGWEKLFF	TGTGCCAGCAGTTCCATACGGGACAGGGGTTGGGAAAAACTGTTTTTT
TRBD2	TRBV7-6	NA	TRBJ2-7	CASSPKAGEAPYEQYF	TGTGCCAGCAGCCCGAAAGCGGGAGAAGCCCCCTACGAGCAGTACTTC
TRBD1	TRBV30	NA	TRBJ1-1	CAWSARGLGTEAFF	TGTGCCTGGAGTGCAAGGGGGCTCGGCACTGAAGCTTTCTTT
TRBD1	TRBV7-2	NA	TRBJ2-4	CASSPGPGTENIQYF	TGTGCCAGCAGCCCGGGCCCCGGGACAGAAAACATTCAGTACTTC
TRBD1	TRBV15	NA	TRBJ1-4	CATSRGQGAATNEKLFF	TGTGCCACCAGCAGGGGTCAGGGGGCTGCAACTAATGAAAAACTGTTTTTT
NA	TRBV4-3	NA	TRBJ1-2	CASSQRTAYGYTF	TGCGCCAGCAGCCAAAGGACAGCTTATGGCTACACCTTC
NA	TRBV7-6	NA	TRBJ2-5	CASSRGAGPGQETQYF	TGTGCCAGCAGCCGAGGGGCGGGGCCAGGGCAAGAGACCCAGTACTTC
NA	TRBV5-6	few	TRBJ1-6	CASPHHPMTELVSPLHF	TGTGCCAGCCCTCACCACCCCATGACAGAACTCGTTTCACCCCTCCACTTT
NA	TRBV11-3	NA	TRBJ2-2	CASSKTLGTGELFF	TGTGCCAGCAGCAAGACACTAGGGACCGGGGAGCTGTTTTTT
NA	TRBV27	NA	TRBJ2-1	CASSFPGGSSYNEQFF	TGTGCCAGCAGTTTTCCAGGGGGGAGCTCCTACAATGAGCAGTTCTTC
TRBD1	TRBV15	NA	TRBJ2-3	CATSRAGQGAPDTQYF	TGTGCCACCAGCAGAGCTGGACAGGGGGCTCCAGATACGCAGTATTTT
NA	TRBV5-1	few	TRBJ2-7	CASSLDGTSTYEQYF	TGCGCCAGCAGCTTGGACGGGACATCCACCTACGAGCAGTACTTC
NA	TRBV19	NA	TRBJ2-3	CASSDRDTQYF	TGTGCCAGTAGCGACAGGGATACGCAGTATTTT
NA	TRBV27	few	TRBJ1-5	CASMTAGGFQPQHF	TGTGCCAGCATGACAGCGGGTGGGTTCCAGCCCCAGCATTTT
NA	TRBV19	NA	TRBJ1-3	CASSSGQLSSGNTIYF	TGTGCCAGTAGCTCTGGACAGTTGAGCTCTGGAAACACCATATATTTT
NA	TRBV15	NA	TRBJ2-3	CATSRDRGEGTDTQYF	TGTGCCACCAGCAGAGACAGGGGTGAGGGCACAGATACGCAGTATTTT
NA	TRBV9	NA	TRBJ2-3	CASSVTSGLTDTQYF	TGTGCCAGCAGCGTAACATCAGGTCTCACAGATACGCAGTATTTT
NA	TRBV11-1	NA	TRBJ1-1	CASSLGFF	TGTGCCAGCAGCCTCGGGTTCTTT
NA	TRBV19	NA	TRBJ2-2	CASSIKGRGSGELFF	TGTGCCAGTAGTATAAAGGGGCGGGGATCCGGGGAGCTGTTTTTT
NA	TRBV30	NA	TRBJ1-1	CAWRPRQRGPNTEAFF	TGTGCCTGGAGACCTCGGCAGCGGGGGCCGAACACTGAAGCTTTCTTT
NA	TRBV2	NA	TRBJ2-7	CASTVSYEQYF	TGTGCCAGCACGGTATCCTACGAGCAGTACTTC
TRBD2	TRBV10-3	NA	TRBJ2-3	CAISPLAGDFVRLDTQYF	TGTGCCATCAGTCCCTTAGCGGGAGACTTTGTTCGTTTAGATACGCAGTATTTT